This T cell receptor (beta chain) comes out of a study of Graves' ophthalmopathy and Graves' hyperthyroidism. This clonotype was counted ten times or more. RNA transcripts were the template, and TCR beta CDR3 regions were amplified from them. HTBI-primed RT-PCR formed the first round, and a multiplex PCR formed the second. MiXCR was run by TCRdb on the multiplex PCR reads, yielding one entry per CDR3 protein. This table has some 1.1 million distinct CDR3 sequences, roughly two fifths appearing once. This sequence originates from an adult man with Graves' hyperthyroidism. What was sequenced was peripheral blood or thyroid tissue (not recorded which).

DNA for the CDR3: TGCAGCGTAACGGAGTATCCCAGCCAAGGACTATTGAGCTCCTACGAGCAGTACTTC. Protein: CSVTEYPSQGLLSSYEQYF. The chain employs TRBV29-1 and TRBJ2-7, with D maybe TRBD2 (6 bases). CDR3 length equals 19 residues. Trimming removed 6 bases from V and 0 bases from J, with 30 bases in between. Germline V gene lookup returns CDR1 SQVTM and CDR2 ANQGSEA.